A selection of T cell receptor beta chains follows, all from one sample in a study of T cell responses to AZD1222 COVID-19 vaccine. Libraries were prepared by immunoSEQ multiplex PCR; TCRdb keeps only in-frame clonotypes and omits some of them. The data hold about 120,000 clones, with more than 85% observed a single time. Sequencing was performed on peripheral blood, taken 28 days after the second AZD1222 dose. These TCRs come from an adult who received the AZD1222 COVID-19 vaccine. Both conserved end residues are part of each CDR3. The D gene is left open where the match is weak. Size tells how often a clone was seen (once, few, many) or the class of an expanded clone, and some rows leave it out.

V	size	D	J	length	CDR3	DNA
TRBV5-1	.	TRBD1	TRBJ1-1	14	CASTLTGGDTEAFF	TGCGCCAGCACTCTGACAGGGGGGGACACTGAAGCTTTCTTT
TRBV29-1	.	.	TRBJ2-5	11	CSVVFGETQYF	TGCAGCGTTGTTTTTGGCGAGACCCAGTACTTC
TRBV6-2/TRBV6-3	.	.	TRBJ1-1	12	CASRPRQLEAFF	TGTGCCAGCAGACCTCGACAGCTTGAAGCTTTCTTT
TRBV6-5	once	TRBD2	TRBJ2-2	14	CASSTSGNTGELFF	TGTGCCAGCTCAACTAGCGGGAACACCGGGGAGCTGTTTTTT
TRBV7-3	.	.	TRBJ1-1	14	CASSELPGDAEAFF	TGTGCCAGCAGCGAGCTACCAGGGGATGCTGAAGCTTTCTTT
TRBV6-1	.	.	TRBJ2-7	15	CASSEALQGAYEQYF	TGTGCCAGCAGTGAAGCGCTTCAGGGAGCCTACGAGCAGTACTTC
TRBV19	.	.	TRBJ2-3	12	CASSIVGFTQYF	TGTGCCAGTAGTATAGTAGGGTTTACGCAGTATTTT
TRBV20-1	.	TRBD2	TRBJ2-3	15	CSASPLAGLTDTQYF	TGCAGTGCTAGTCCCCTAGCGGGCCTCACAGATACGCAGTATTTT
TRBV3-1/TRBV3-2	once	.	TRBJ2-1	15	CASSQGRGPYNEQFF	TGTGCCAGCAGCCAAGGGAGGGGACCCTACAATGAGCAGTTCTTC
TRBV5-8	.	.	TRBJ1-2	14	CASSLGASYYGYTF	TGTGCCAGCAGCTTGGGGGCCTCCTACTATGGCTACACCTTC
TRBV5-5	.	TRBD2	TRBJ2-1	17	CASSSAGGSRSYNEQFF	TGTGCCAGCAGCTCAGCGGGGGGATCTAGGTCCTACAATGAGCAGTTCTTC
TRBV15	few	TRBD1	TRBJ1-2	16	CATSRNRDRGRGGYTF	TGTGCCACCAGCAGAAATCGGGACAGGGGGCGTGGTGGCTACACCTTC
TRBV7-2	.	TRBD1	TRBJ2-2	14	CASSPTGVTGELFF	TGTGCCAGCAGCCCAACAGGGGTCACCGGGGAGCTGTTTTTT
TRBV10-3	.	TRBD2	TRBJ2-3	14	CAISLAGFTDTQYF	TGTGCCATCAGTCTAGCGGGGTTCACAGATACGCAGTATTTT
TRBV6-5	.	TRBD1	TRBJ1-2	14	CASTTEGAAYGYTF	TGTGCCAGCACCACGGAGGGGGCTGCCTATGGCTACACCTTC
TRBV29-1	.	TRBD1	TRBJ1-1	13	CSGGTGLNTEAFF	TGCAGCGGCGGGACAGGGTTGAACACTGAAGCTTTCTTT
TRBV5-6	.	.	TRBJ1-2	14	CASSFRDSNYGYTF	TGTGCCAGCAGCTTCCGGGATTCTAACTATGGCTACACCTTC
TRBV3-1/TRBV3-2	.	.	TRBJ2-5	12	CASSHAQETQYF	TGTGCCAGCAGCCACGCCCAAGAGACCCAGTACTTC
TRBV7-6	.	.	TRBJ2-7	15	CASSLPEEGLGEQYF	TGTGCCAGCAGCCTACCAGAGGAAGGGTTAGGCGAGCAGTACTTC
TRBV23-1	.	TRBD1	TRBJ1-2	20	CASSQIFSVRDRYRNYGYTF	TGCGCCAGCAGTCAAATCTTTTCAGTTAGGGACAGGTACCGAAACTATGGCTACACCTTC
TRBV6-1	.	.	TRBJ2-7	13	CASSEARGYEQYF	TGTGCCAGCAGTGAAGCGCGGGGATACGAGCAGTACTTC
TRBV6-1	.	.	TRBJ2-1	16	CASSEYTGYSYNEQFF	TGTGCCAGCAGTGAGTACACAGGGTACTCCTACAATGAGCAGTTCTTC
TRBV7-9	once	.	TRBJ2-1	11	CASSLVGPQFF	TGTGCCAGCAGCTTAGTGGGACCGCAGTTCTTC
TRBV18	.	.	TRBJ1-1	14	CASSPSTVNTEAFF	TGTGCCAGCTCACCAAGCACAGTGAACACTGAAGCTTTCTTT
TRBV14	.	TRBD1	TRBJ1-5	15	CASSQSTGEGQPQHF	TGTGCCAGCAGCCAATCGACAGGGGAAGGACAGCCCCAGCATTTT
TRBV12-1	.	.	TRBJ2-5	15	CASSFRAGGMETQYF	TGTGCCAGCAGCTTTCGGGCGGGGGGGATGGAGACCCAGTACTTC
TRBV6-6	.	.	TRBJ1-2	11	CASRGGAGYTF	TGTGCCAGCCGGGGCGGGGCTGGCTACACCTTC
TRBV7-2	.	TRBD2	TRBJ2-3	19	CASSSRWTSGQGVTDTQYF	TGTGCCAGCAGCTCTCGATGGACTAGCGGGCAGGGTGTCACAGATACGCAGTATTTT
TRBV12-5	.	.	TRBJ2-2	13	CASNRRPTGELFF	TGTGCTAGCAACCGGCGGCCCACCGGGGAGCTGTTTTTT
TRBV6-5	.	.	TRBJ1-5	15	CAGSRGGEMNQPQHF	TGTGCCGGCAGTCGGGGGGGTGAGATGAATCAGCCCCAGCATTTT
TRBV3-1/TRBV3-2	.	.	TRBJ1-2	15	CASSQDVGPNYGYTF	TGTGCCAGCAGCCAAGACGTGGGGCCTAACTATGGCTACACCTTC
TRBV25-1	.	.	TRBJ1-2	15	CASSEFAGPLYGYTF	TGTGCCAGCAGTGAATTCGCTGGGCCTCTCTATGGCTACACCTTC
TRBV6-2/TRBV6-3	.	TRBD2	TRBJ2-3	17	CASSPSGGAPSTDTQYF	TGTGCCAGCAGTCCGTCCGGGGGGGCCCCTAGCACAGATACGCAGTATTTT
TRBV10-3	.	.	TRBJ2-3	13	CASRPGGTDTQYF	TGTGCCAGCCGGCCCGGGGGCACAGATACGCAGTATTTT
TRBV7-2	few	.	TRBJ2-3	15	CASSLIPGSTDTQYF	TGTGCCAGCAGCTTAATCCCGGGGAGCACAGATACGCAGTATTTT
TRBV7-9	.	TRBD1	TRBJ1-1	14	CASSYGQGWTEAFF	TGTGCCAGCAGCTACGGACAGGGATGGACTGAAGCTTTCTTT
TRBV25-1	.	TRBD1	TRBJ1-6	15	CASSEHHRGGSPLHF	TGTGCCAGCAGTGAACATCACAGGGGAGGTTCACCCCTCCACTTT
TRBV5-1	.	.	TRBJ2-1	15	CASRVVGSFENEQFF	TGCGCCAGCAGAGTGGTGGGCTCCTTCGAAAATGAGCAGTTCTTC